The 14 T cell receptor beta chains below were found in one sample sequenced in a study of CD4 T cells in relation to SARS-CoV-2 and coronaviruses. CD4+ T cells from unexposed donors were obtained before the COVID-19 pandemic (2011-2018). CD4+ T cells were isolated from the cells after roughly 11 days of culture. No antigens are known for them. Repertoires were generated with immunoSEQ multiplex PCR, while TCRdb's copy carries only in-frame clones and drops some. The table lists more than 20,000 clones, 75% of them singletons. The specimen was CD4+ T cells from PBMCs, cultured in vitro. Receptors originate from a human donor in good health.

The chain is built from TRBV3-1 (or the pseudogene TRBV3-2) and TRBJ2-7; tentatively, D is TRBD2 (6 bases). CDR1 is LGHDT, CDR2 YNNKEL, per germline (reference sequence). The CDR3 covers 16 residues. The germline V and J ends were trimmed by 4 bases and 6 bases, with 22 bases remaining between them. DNA for the CDR3: TGTGCCAGCAGCCTCGGGGACTTAGGGCCTGACTGCGAGCAGTACTTC. It encodes CASSLGDLGPDCEQYF.

This clone was found once. The chain uses TRBV5-1 and TRBJ2-1; 7 positions agree with TRBD1. V lost 6 bases and J lost 7; bases outside the gene matches: 10. CDR3 length equals 14 residues. Germline loops: CDR1 SGHRS, CDR2 YFSETQ. CDR3 bases: TGCGCCAGCATTGGGGGACAGCTTTCGAATGAGCAGTTCTTC. It translates to CASIGGQLSNEQFF.

This chain connects TRBV6-5 to TRBJ2-5, with 7 bases lining up with TRBD2. The CDR3 runs 13 residues. Germline trimming cut 6 bases from V and 5 bases from J; bases unmatched to any gene: 6. From germline, CDR1 is MNHEY and CDR2 SVGAGI. CDR3 nucleotide sequence: TGTGCCAGCAGGCGGGAGAGCTGGGAGACCCAGTACTTC. It yields the protein CASRRESWETQYF.

This chain uses TRBV5-1 with TRBJ2-5; 16 positions match TRBD2. V was clipped by 4 bases and J by 1 base; unmatched bases: 7. The CDR3 length is 18 residues. Per germline, CDR1 SGHRS and CDR2 YFSETQ. The CDR3 region has the DNA TGCGCCAGCAGCCGGGCCGGGACTAGCGGGGGGGTCCAAGAGACCCAGTACTTC. This sequence encodes CASSRAGTSGGVQETQYF. The complete variable domain, with remaining parts taken from reference TRBV5-1 and TRBJ2-5, reads KAGVTQTPRYLIKTRGQQVTLSCSPISGHRSVSWYQQTPGQGLQFLFEYFSETQRNKGNFPGRFSGRQFSNSRSEMNVSTLELGDSALYLCASSRAGTSGGVQETQYFGPGTRLLVL.

The CDR3 bases are TGTGCCAGCTCACCACCGAGGCAGGGGGTGGGCACAGATACGCAGTATTTT. Its protein product is CASSPPRQGVGTDTQYF. V gene TRBV18 combines with J gene TRBJ2-3; TRBD1 aligns across 7 bases. CDR3 length: 17 residues. V gave up 0 bases and J gave up 1 base; unmatched junction bases: 7. Germline-derived CDR1 and CDR2 are KGHSH and LQKENI.

V gene TRBV6-1 combines with J gene TRBJ2-7; maybe TRBD2 (5 bases). Between the trimmed V and J ends, which lost 2 bases and 7 bases, there was a span of 18 bases. The CDR3 consists of 15 residues. Per germline, CDR1 MNHNS and CDR2 SASEGT. The CDR3 DNA is TGTGCCAGCAGTGAAATCGGGGTAGTCGGAGGTGAGCAGTACTTC. Translation: CASSEIGVVGGEQYF.

The chain links TRBV7-9 to TRBJ1-2; a weak D match, TRBD1 (5 bases). V lost 5 bases, J lost 4 bases, and 14 bases lay in between. The length of the CDR3 is 14 residues. Germline values: CDR1 SEHNR, CDR2 FQNEAQ (reference sequence). The CDR3 protein is CASSPPGLGYGYTF. In nucleotides, the CDR3 is TGTGCCAGCAGCCCCCCGGGACTGGGCTATGGCTACACCTTC.

This chain uses TRBV6-2 or TRBV6-3 with TRBJ1-1; the D gene is possibly TRBD1 (5 bases). The CDR3 sequence is 18 residues long. Germline loops: CDR1 MNHEY, CDR2 SVGEGT. Trimming left V 2 bases short and J 0 bases short, with 19 bases between. The CDR3, as DNA: TGTGCCAGCAGTTACAGAGCCAGGGTAGGGGAACTGAACACTGAAGCTTTCTTT. Its translation is CASSYRARVGELNTEAFF.

The V and J genes are TRBV6-2 or TRBV6-3 and TRBJ2-3; D gene ambiguous. This CDR3 region has 12 residues. Germline V gene lookup returns CDR1 MNHEY and CDR2 SVGEGT. The ends were cut back, 0 bases at V and 7 bases at J, with 5 bases in the middle. The chain's CDR3 is CASSYSRYTQYF. The CDR3 coding sequence is TGTGCCAGCAGTTACTCGAGATATACGCAGTATTTT.

V and J are TRBV2 and TRBJ2-3; TRBD1 aligns across 12 bases. The V gene's germline CDR1 is SNHLY and CDR2 FYNNEI. The CDR3 consists of 16 residues. J gave up 6 bases and V 6 bases, and 10 bases lay outside the gene matches. CDR3 protein: CASSPHGTGGSDTQYF. The DNA for the CDR3 is TGTGCCAGCAGCCCACATGGGACAGGGGGCAGTGATACGCAGTATTTT.

The DNA for the CDR3 is TGTGCCAGAAGCTTGTTTCCAGGGTCGGTCCACGAGCAGTACTTC. As protein: CARSLFPGSVHEQYF. The J gene is TRBJ2-7, the V gene TRBV5-3; tentatively, D is TRBD1 (5 bases). TRBV5-3 is an ORF; its function is uncertain. The CDR3 loop spans 15 amino acids. V was pared by 1 base and J by 5 bases, with 16 bases between.

J is TRBJ2-1 and V is TRBV7-9; possibly TRBD2 for D (5 bases). Between the trimmed V and J ends, which lost 0 bases and 4 bases, there was a span of 13 bases. Per the germline V gene, CDR1 is SEHNR and CDR2 is FQNEAQ (reference sequence). This CDR3 region has 16 residues. This CDR3 is CASSLAQSGGYNEQFF. The DNA for the CDR3 is TGTGCCAGCAGCTTAGCGCAAAGCGGCGGTTACAATGAGCAGTTCTTC.

This clone has more than one count but fewer than ten. The chain recombines TRBV4-1 with TRBJ1-2; 9 positions match TRBD1. The CDR3 runs to 18 residues. CDR1 and CDR2 (germline): MGHRA, YSYEKL. Trimming removed 3 bases from V and 3 bases from J; junction bases left unmatched: 14. CDR3 sequence reads: CASSQGRGRTGVYYGYTF. The DNA of the CDR3 is TGCGCCAGCAGCCAGGGGAGGGGTAGGACAGGGGTTTACTATGGCTACACCTTC.

J is TRBJ2-3 and V is TRBV7-9, with a possible D match to TRBD2 (5 bases). The CDR3 has 14 residues. CDR1 SEHNR and CDR2 FQNEAQ come from the germline V gene (reference sequence). The V end was cut by 1 base, the J end by 4 bases, with 9 bases between. Written as DNA, the CDR3 is TGTGCCAGCAGCTTAGGAGGGAGACCAGATACGCAGTATTTT. As protein: CASSLGGRPDTQYF.